This T cell receptor beta chain was profiled in a study of vaccination and CD4 T cells after COVID-19. Study as a whole: At a median approximately 99 days (range 35 to 161) after diagnosis, post-COVID samples were drawn. Culture controls were given either a CEFX pool, an HIV-1 Nef pool, or no peptide. Typically, post-vaccine samples were obtained a median approximately 75 days after dose two, within a range of 14 to 241.

The V end lost 3 bases, the J end lost 5 bases, and 10 bases lay between the germline ends. The CDR3 is 13 amino acids. Germline CDR1 is MNHEY and CDR2 is SVGAGI. General study results and limits: The study found that a median about 88% of reactive clones in convalescent patients appeared only post-vaccination.

This clonotype was detected only a few times. Its antigen is not identified. Cultured CD4+ T cell DNA was sequenced using the Oncomine TCR Beta short-read assay. TCRdb fed the PCR reads into MiXCR, producing one record per CDR3 protein. The top ten hold roughly half of the sample, which has 8,000 or so distinct CDR3 sequences, 55% seen once. Regarding treatment: roughly 10-day PBMC culture with coronavirus spike peptide pools or control peptides (ViraFEST assay). The sequence derives from a human donor who had recovered from COVID-19. Sequencing input: CD4+ T cells from blood, cultured in vitro. The chain combines TRBV6-5 with TRBJ1-1; TRBD1 might be the D (5 bases). This chain's CDR3 is CASSYWGSTEAFF. Here the CDR3 DNA reads TGTGCCAGCAGTTATTGGGGGAGTACTGAAGCTTTCTTT.